These 22 T cell receptor beta chains share one sample of origin, sequenced in a study of blood T cell repertoires in COVID-19. Clones were read by immunoSEQ multiplex PCR, and TCRdb kept only the in-frame ones, dropping some. The table records about 160,000 clones, roughly 84% of them present only once. The sample taken for sequencing was peripheral blood. The receptors derive from a man aged 60 to 69 who had recovered from COVID-19.

The V gene is TRBV5-1, the J gene TRBJ2-7, with 7 bases matching TRBD1. The CDR3 runs to 15 residues. CDR1 is SGHRS and CDR2 is YFSETQ in the germline V gene. V dropped 5 bases and J dropped 7; count of bases not matched to a gene: 15. CDR3 DNA: TGCGCCAGCAGTCTTGGAGAGGGGGCATTACGGGAGCAGTACTTC. It codes for CASSLGEGALREQYF.

V gene TRBV3-1 (or the pseudogene TRBV3-2) combines with J gene TRBJ1-1; TRBD1 matches 7 bases. Trimming removed 7 bases from V and 3 bases from J; junction bases left unmatched: 5. The CDR3 covers 13 residues. Germline V gives CDR1 LGHDT, CDR2 YNNKEL (reference sequence). The CDR3 DNA reads TGTGCCAGCACACCAGGGGGACACACTGAAGCTTTCTTT. This sequence encodes CASTPGGHTEAFF.

The V call is TRBV7-2, the J call TRBJ2-7; maybe TRBD1 (5 bases). The length of the CDR3 is 15 residues. Germline lookup yields CDR1 SGHTA and CDR2 FQGNSA. With 1 base removed from V and 4 bases from J, the gap between germline ends came to 14 bases. The CDR3 DNA reads as TGTGCCAGCAGCTTAGGGGGCCAAAGGGGATACGAGCAGTACTTC. This gives the protein CASSLGGQRGYEQYF.

The CDR3 bases are TGTGCCAGCAGCTCGCCCGGACAGGGTACTCCTGAAGCTTTCTTT. This codes for CASSSPGQGTPEAFF. V usage is TRBV11-1 and J usage is TRBJ1-1, with 8 positions matching TRBD1. J gave up 6 bases and V 4 bases, and 10 bases lay outside the gene matches. The CDR3 has 15 residues. Germline V gene lookup returns CDR1 SGHAT and CDR2 FQDESV (reference sequence).

The rearrangement links TRBV18 to TRBJ1-4, with D uncertain. The CDR3 contains 17 residues. V gave up 4 bases and J gave up 4 bases, with 19 bases separating them. In germline, CDR1 is KGHSH, CDR2 LQKENI. The CDR3 DNA follows: TGTGCCAGCTCACAAAGAGTAACGGGAGCCCTTAATGAAAAACTGTTTTTT. This codes for CASSQRVTGALNEKLFF.

The genes are TRBV6-1 and TRBJ2-7; 7 nucleotides line up with TRBD2. The germline V gene has CDR1 MNHNS and CDR2 SASEGT. CDR3 size: 15 residues. The trim removed 2 bases at V and 4 bases at J, leaving 8 bases unmatched. The CDR3 here is CASSERREGWYEQYF. The DNA of the CDR3 is TGTGCCAGCAGTGAACGGAGGGAGGGCTGGTACGAGCAGTACTTC.

CDR3 amino acids: CASSPQTGQANYGYTF. The CDR3 DNA sequence: TGTGCCAGCTCACCCCAGACAGGGCAAGCTAACTATGGCTACACCTTC. The V call is TRBV18, the J call TRBJ1-2; TRBD1 aligns across 7 bases. CDR3 length: 16 amino acids. J lost 0 bases, V lost 3 bases, and 7 bases had no gene match. CDR1 is KGHSH and CDR2 is LQKENI in the germline V gene.

The CDR3 nucleotides are TGTGCCAGCAGCTCCCGACAGGTCGACGGAAACACCATATATTTT. As protein: CASSSRQVDGNTIYF. The rearrangement links TRBV6-2 or TRBV6-3 to TRBJ1-3, with D perhaps matching TRBD1 (6 bases). V was clipped by 6 bases and J by 4 bases, with 16 bases between them. Looked up from germline, CDR1 is MNHEY and CDR2 is SVGEGT. This CDR3 is 15 amino acids long.

V usage is TRBV9 and J usage is TRBJ2-6, with 8 bases matching TRBD1. This CDR3 spans 20 amino acids. In germline, CDR1 is SGDLS, CDR2 YYNGEE. The V segment lost 0 bases and the J segment 0 bases; nucleotides outside the gene matches: 11. CDR3 loop: CASSVVGAGQATSGANVLTF. CDR3 sequence (DNA): TGTGCCAGCAGCGTAGTCGGGGCGGGACAGGCCACCTCTGGGGCCAACGTCCTGACTTTC. Full variable domain (remainder filled in from reference TRBV9 and TRBJ2-6): DSGVTQTPKHLITATGQRVTLRCSPRSGDLSVYWYQQSLDQGLQFLIQYYNGEERAKGNILERFSAQQFPDLHSELNLSSLELGDSALYFCASSVVGAGQATSGANVLTFGAGSRLTVL.

The gene calls are TRBV3-1 (or the pseudogene TRBV3-2) and TRBJ2-1; 9 nucleotides line up with TRBD2. The CDR3 consists of 14 residues. Per the germline V gene, CDR1 is LGHDT and CDR2 is YNNKEL (reference sequence). V gave up 8 bases and J gave up 7 bases; unmatched junction bases: 9. CDR3 protein: CASRVSGGYNEQFF. The CDR3 DNA follows: TGTGCCAGCCGGGTCAGCGGGGGGTATAATGAGCAGTTCTTC.

Comment on this clone: One end of the junction does not line up with germline, which may come from a read error. The chain employs TRBV10-3 and TRBJ1-6, with D tentatively TRBD1 (5 bases). This CDR3 comprises 14 residues. In germline, CDR1 is ENHRY, CDR2 SYGVKD. CDR3 DNA sequence: TGTGCCATCAGCGAGTGGGGACTGAGTTCACCCCTCCACTTT. This encodes CAISEWGLSSPLHF.

The chain links TRBV10-3 to TRBJ2-7; 10 bases line up with TRBD1. V dropped 6 bases and J dropped 3; count of bases not matched to a gene: 2. Germline V gives CDR1 ENHRY, CDR2 SYGVKD. CDR3 size: 13 residues. The CDR3 is CAIRGTGVYEQYF. CDR3 coding DNA: TGTGCCATCAGGGGGACAGGGGTCTACGAGCAGTACTTC.

The rearrangement joins TRBV7-3 to TRBJ2-3; D possibly corresponds to TRBD1 (5 bases). The ends were cut back, 0 bases at V and 1 base at J, with 8 bases in the middle. The CDR3 is made up of 15 amino acids. Looked up from germline, CDR1 is SGHTA and CDR2 is FQGTGA. The CDR3 is CASSLTARGTDTQYF. The DNA of the CDR3 is TGTGCCAGCAGCTTAACGGCCAGGGGCACAGATACGCAGTATTTT.

The V call is TRBV7-8, the J call TRBJ1-3; D is ambiguous. The CDR3 spans 15 residues. Trimming cost V 3 bases and J 1 base, with 10 bases left between them. Germline lookup yields CDR1 SGHVS and CDR2 FQNEAQ. In DNA, the CDR3 is TGTGCCAGCAGCTTCGGTGGAGGTTCTGGAAACACCATATATTTT. Its translation: CASSFGGGSGNTIYF. Complete variable domain (other parts from reference TRBV7-8 and TRBJ1-3): GAGVSQSPRYKVAKRGQDVALRCDPISGHVSLFWYQQALGQGPEFLTYFQNEAQLDKSGLPSDRFFAERPEGSVSTLKIQRTQQEDSAVYLCASSFGGGSGNTIYFGEGSWLTVV.

The chain couples TRBV5-1 to TRBJ2-1, with 10 bases that match TRBD2. V trimming: 4 bases; J trimming: 6 bases; junction bases outside the gene matches: 7. CDR1 and CDR2 from the germline V gene are SGHRS and YFSETQ. The CDR3 totals 15 residues. Here the CDR3 reads CASSPASGGLNEQFF. In DNA, the CDR3 is TGCGCCAGCAGCCCGGCTAGCGGGGGCCTCAATGAGCAGTTCTTC.

This chain links TRBV3-1 (or the pseudogene TRBV3-2) with TRBJ1-4; D is unclear. The CDR3 spans 14 residues. V lost 0 bases and J lost 8, with 10 bases in between. Germline CDR1 LGHDT, CDR2 YNNKEL (reference sequence). As DNA, the CDR3 is TGTGCCAGCAGCCAAGATGCGGTGATGGAAAAACTGTTTTTT. This translates into CASSQDAVMEKLFF.

V is TRBV7-2 and J is TRBJ2-1; 8 nucleotides agree with TRBD2. Germline V gene lookup returns CDR1 SGHTA and CDR2 FQGNSA. V lost 2 bases, J lost 10 bases, and 10 bases stayed unmatched. The CDR3 covers 15 residues. The CDR3 region is CASSLTAGTRIEQFF. The CDR3 coding sequence is TGTGCCAGCAGCTTAACCGCCGGGACTAGGATCGAGCAGTTCTTC. Full variable domain (rest looked up from reference TRBV7-2 and TRBJ2-1): GAGVSQSPSNKVTEKGKDVELRCDPISGHTALYWYRQSLGQGLEFLIYFQGNSAPDKSGLPSDRFSAERTGGSVSTLTIQRTQQEDSAVYLCASSLTAGTRIEQFFGPGTRLTVL.

Only one count was recorded for this clone. This sequence joins TRBV4-3 and TRBJ2-7, with D hard to call. The V gene's germline CDR1 is LGHNA and CDR2 YSLEER. This CDR3 spans 13 amino acids. The V and J ends lost 0 bases and 2 bases respectively, with 5 bases between them. The DNA for the CDR3 is TGCGCCAGCAGCCAAGAGGAGACCTACGAGCAGTACTTC. Encoded protein: CASSQEETYEQYF.

The chain carries TRBV25-1 and TRBJ1-3; 7 bases align to TRBD1. The V gene end was trimmed by 3 bases and the J gene end by 0 bases; junction bases not matched to a gene: 2. The CDR3 runs 15 residues. CDR1 is MGHDK and CDR2 is SYGVNS in the germline V gene. In nucleotides, the CDR3 is TGTGCCAGCAGTGATACAGGGGACTCTGGAAACACCATATATTTT. It yields the protein CASSDTGDSGNTIYF.

The chain couples TRBV5-8 to TRBJ2-7; tentative D call: TRBD1 (6 bases). This CDR3 contains 15 residues. The germline V gene encodes CDR1 SGHTS and CDR2 YDEGEE. Trimming stripped 4 bases from V and 0 bases from J, with 14 bases between. CDR3 DNA sequence: TGTGCCAGCAGCCCCACAGGGCATAGCTCCTACGAGCAGTACTTC. Protein product: CASSPTGHSSYEQYF.

The CDR3 DNA sequence: TGTGCCAGTAGTGCACAGGGGTCCCCCTACAATGAGCAGTTCTTC. Amino acids: CASSAQGSPYNEQFF. J is TRBJ2-1 and V is TRBV19; 7 bases are shared with TRBD1. The CDR3 loop spans 15 amino acids. Germline V gene lookup returns CDR1 LNHDA and CDR2 SQIVND (reference sequence). V was clipped by 5 bases and J by 2 bases; unmatched bases: 6.

The V gene is TRBV7-2, the J gene TRBJ2-2, with D possibly TRBD1 on 5 matching bases. The CDR3 runs 15 residues. V lost 3 bases and J lost 4, with 12 bases in between. Germline CDR1 and CDR2: SGHTA and FQGNSA. The CDR3 here is CASSFRGSFTGELFF. Written as DNA, the CDR3 is TGTGCCAGCAGCTTTAGGGGTTCCTTCACCGGGGAGCTGTTTTTT.